This T cell receptor (beta chain) was identified during a study of T cells after yellow fever vaccination. CDR3 size: 15 residues. Looked up from germline, CDR1 is SQVTM and CDR2 is ANQGSEA. Points on this clonotype: Relative to the germline gene, one junction end is altered; a read error may explain this.

TCRdb itself ran the 5' RACE reads through MiXCR, one entry per CDR3 protein. Counted here are about 330,000 distinct CDR3 sequences, over 3.5% occurring once; the ten biggest clones make up 20% to 25%. The TCR comes from a young man who received the YFV17D yellow fever vaccine. The chain links TRBV29-1 to TRBJ2-2; the D gene could be TRBD1 or TRBD2 (5 bases each). The specimen was PBMCs, collected 5 days after the yellow fever booster vaccination. The CDR3, as DNA: TGCAGCGTTGAATTCTCCTGGGCGGACACCGGGGAGCTGTCTTTT. Amino acids: CSVEFSWADTGELSF.